One and the same sample provided the 9 T cell receptor beta chains below, sequenced in a study of chemoradiotherapy in HPV16-positive cancers. TCRdb's table, derived via immunoSEQ multiplex PCR, lists solely in-frame clones and lacks some. The sample contains over 35,000 clones, 75% to 85% of which appear only once. The material was blood, obtained from a patient who underwent chemoradiotherapy. The receptors were sampled from a human donor with HPV-associated anogenital cancer.

The J gene is TRBJ2-3, the V gene TRBV7-3; TRBD2 agrees at 15 bases. Losses at the gene ends were 2 bases for V and 3 bases for J; bases not matched to a gene: 3. Germline V lookup: CDR1 SGHTA, CDR2 FQGTGA. This CDR3 is 17 amino acids long. The CDR3 bases are TGTGCCAGCAGCTTATGGACTAGCGGGGGGGCAACAGATACGCAGTATTTT. This encodes CASSLWTSGGATDTQYF.

J is TRBJ1-4 and V is TRBV30; TRBD1 might be the D (5 bases). V lost 1 base, J lost 2 bases, and 11 bases lay in between. The CDR3 is 15 residues long. CDR1 and CDR2 (germline): GTSNPN, SVGIG (reference sequence). In nucleotides, the CDR3 is TGTGCCTGGAGTGACGGGGGTGCCACTAATGAAAAACTGTTTTTT. Its translation is CAWSDGGATNEKLFF.

V gene TRBV2 combines with J gene TRBJ2-3; 7 bases agree with TRBD1. The CDR3 length is 13 residues. CDR1 is SNHLY, CDR2 FYNNEI, per germline. The V and J ends lost 6 bases and 6 bases, in that order; junction bases with no gene match: 6. CDR3 bases: TGTGCCAGCAGAGGGGGCCCTCTTGATACGCAGTATTTT. This codes for CASRGGPLDTQYF.

This chain links TRBV29-1 with TRBJ1-4; D may be TRBD1 (6 bases). This CDR3 comprises 14 residues. Trimming removed 0 bases at V and 6 bases at J, with 11 bases between. Germline assignment: CDR1 SQVTM and CDR2 ANQGSEA. The CDR3 DNA is TGCAGCGTTGAAGAGGGTAGGGGGGATGAAAAACTGTTTTTT. It specifies CSVEEGRGDEKLFF. Looking up the rest from reference TRBV29-1 and TRBJ1-4 gives the full variable domain: SAVISQKPSRDICQRGTSLTIQCQVDSQVTMMFWYRQQPGQSLTLIATANQGSEATYESGFVIDKFPISRPNLTFSTLTVSNMSPEDSSIYLCSVEEGRGDEKLFFGSGTQLSVL.

The DNA for the CDR3 is TGCGCCAGCAGCTTGGCGGACAGGGCCCCTGAAGCTTTCTTT. Amino acid sequence: CASSLADRAPEAFF. This chain uses TRBV5-1 with TRBJ1-1, with 8 nucleotides matching TRBD1. This CDR3 is 14 amino acids long. In germline, CDR1 is SGHRS, CDR2 YFSETQ. V gave up 0 bases and J gave up 6 bases; unmatched junction bases: 4.

In its sample, this clone is medium-sized. The V gene is TRBV4-1, the J gene TRBJ1-2; 9 positions match TRBD1. Germline V gene lookup returns CDR1 MGHRA and CDR2 YSYEKL. The CDR3 totals 15 residues. The trim removed 4 bases at V and 6 bases at J, leaving 9 bases unmatched. The CDR3 reads CASSRLQGALDGYTF. The CDR3 DNA follows: TGCGCCAGCAGCCGCTTACAGGGGGCGCTTGATGGCTACACCTTC.

V and J are TRBV18 and TRBJ1-1, with 8 bases matching TRBD1. Looked up from germline, CDR1 is KGHSH and CDR2 is LQKENI. With V trimmed by 10 bases and J by 3 bases, 7 bases remained unmatched. This CDR3 comprises 13 residues. The CDR3 DNA is TGTGCCACCCTCGCGGGACAGGACACTGAAGCTTTCTTT. This translates into CATLAGQDTEAFF.

The chain employs TRBV7-2 and TRBJ1-3; 7 bases are a match to TRBD1. CDR1 is SGHTA and CDR2 is FQGNSA in the germline V gene. CDR3 length equals 15 residues. Trimming at V came to 1 base and at J to 2 bases, leaving 2 bases not matched to a gene. The DNA for the CDR3 is TGTGCCAGCAGCTTAGACACAGGGGCTGGAAACACCATATATTTT. Encoded protein: CASSLDTGAGNTIYF.

The chain links TRBV7-2 to TRBJ2-1; 8 nucleotides align to TRBD1. The junction had 9 bases not matched to a gene; V was cut back by 5 bases and J by 3 bases. Germline CDR1 reads SGHTA; CDR2 reads FQGNSA. The CDR3 is made up of 16 amino acids. Here the CDR3 reads CASSPVPGTGYNEQFF. CDR3 in DNA: TGTGCCAGCAGCCCAGTCCCCGGGACAGGCTACAATGAGCAGTTCTTC.